This record looks at one T cell receptor (beta chain) sequence and its context. Its cognate antigen is unknown. Per the germline V gene, CDR1 is SGHRS and CDR2 is YFSETQ. V dropped 3 bases and J dropped 6; count of bases not matched to a gene: 4. The CDR3 covers 13 residues. TCRdb's table, derived via immunoSEQ multiplex PCR, lists solely in-frame clones and lacks some. Seen here are some 170,000 clones, roughly 94% observed once, and the top ten hold around 1%. The record originates from a study of T cell responses to AZD1222 COVID-19 vaccine. Study results and limitations: Just a handful of AZD1222 recipients tested seropositive at baseline. Unmutated variant regions are reportedly targeted by nearly half of spike-specific TCRs.

The chain links TRBV5-1 to TRBJ1-1, with 8 positions matching TRBD1. Sequenced material: peripheral blood, taken 28 days after the second AZD1222 dose. This clonotype was obtained from an adult who received the AZD1222 COVID-19 vaccine. CDR3 loop: CASSYGQGAEAFF. The CDR3 coding sequence is TGCGCCAGCAGCTACGGACAGGGCGCTGAAGCTTTCTTT.